This T cell receptor beta chain was recovered during a study of T cell responses to AZD1222 COVID-19 vaccine. Findings of the study overall: Vaccine-associated CD4 TCRs ranged over spike, dominating at 160-218 and 743-854. Baseline serostatus was positive in only a handful of AZD1222 recipients.

Sequenced by immunoSEQ multiplex PCR; TCRdb stores in-frame clones only, minus some. The repertoire includes roughly 99,000 clones, about 85% of them detected once, and 4.5% to 6% sits in the top ten. J gave up 6 bases and V 3 bases, and 10 bases lay outside the gene matches. Germline CDR1 is LNHDA and CDR2 is SQIVND (reference sequence). The CDR3 is made up of 15 amino acids. For this clone: Its antigen is currently unknown.

The chain recombines TRBV19 with TRBJ1-2, with TRBD1 matching 7 bases. The material was peripheral blood, obtained 28 days after the second AZD1222 dose. The source of this sequence is an adult who received the AZD1222 COVID-19 vaccine. The CDR3 sequence is CASSITQTGWNGYTF. As DNA, the CDR3 is TGTGCCAGTAGTATCACCCAGACAGGGTGGAATGGCTACACCTTC.